This T cell receptor (beta chain) was sequenced during a study of T cell responses to AZD1222 COVID-19 vaccine. The V gene's germline CDR1 is SNHLY and CDR2 FYNNEI. V lost 5 bases and J 6 bases, leaving 15 bases between the germline ends. The CDR3 covers 14 residues. Clones were sequenced by immunoSEQ multiplex PCR, and TCRdb holds only the in-frame ones, with some missing. Seen here are 120,000 or so clones, about 92% observed once, and the top ten hold about 1.1%. The material sequenced was peripheral blood, taken on day 0 of AZD1222 vaccination. V and J are TRBV2 and TRBJ2-3, with D unresolved. This TCR derives from an adult in good health. CDR3 amino acids: CASSPITIGDTQYF. The CDR3 DNA is TGTGCCAGCAGTCCTATTACGATCGGGGATACGCAGTATTTT.